This TCR beta chain stems from a study of cytomegalovirus exposure and HLA in healthy donors. For the study at large: In an earlier analysis, around 100 million unique TCR beta sequences were found from 150 million to 200 million T cells.

Study observations and caveats: Most CMV-associated TCR beta chains appeared HLA-restricted in a later analysis. Reports showed the classifier diagnosing cytomegalovirus status with high specificity and sensitivity. Common viral pathogens seemed, in a later analysis, to connect with several of the most significant clusters.

Trimming at V came to 6 bases and at J to 3 bases, leaving 1 base not matched to a gene. CDR3 length: 13 residues. Germline V lookup: CDR1 MNHEY, CDR2 SVGAGI. In regard to this clone: Antigen: not known.

It was with 60 Vbeta and 13 Jbeta primers that the PCR ran. Clones were sequenced by immunoSEQ multiplex PCR, and TCRdb holds only the in-frame ones, with some missing. This sample's clone table lists about 67,000 clones. The sequencing sample was made of PBMCs. V is TRBV6-5 and J is TRBJ2-3; 9 bases are shared with TRBD2. This TCR came from a boy aged 10-17 years in good health and CMV-seronegative. CDR3 region: CASRRGGTDTQYF. CDR3 DNA: TGTGCCAGCAGGCGGGGGGGGACAGATACGCAGTATTTT.